The rows below give T cell receptor beta chains drawn from one sample of a study of Graves' ophthalmopathy and Graves' hyperthyroidism. TCRdb reprocessed the multiplex PCR reads via MiXCR and lists one record per CDR3 protein. The table has around 1.1 million distinct CDR3 sequences, around a third seen once; the top ten hold 11%. The sequenced sample consisted of peripheral blood or thyroid tissue (not recorded which). The origin of the receptors is an adult man with Graves' hyperthyroidism. Both conserved end residues are part of each CDR3. D genes are given only for firm matches. Only part of the rows carry a size: once, few, many, or a class if the clone is expanded.

D gene	V gene	J gene	clone size	CDR3 DNA	CDR3 protein
-	TRBV7-7	TRBJ2-3	-	TGTGCCGGCAGCCCGGGACTCACAGATACGCAGTATTTT	CAGSPGLTDTQYF
-	TRBV5-1	TRBJ1-6	-	TGCGCCAGCAGCTTGGCTCCGGGTAACCACTCACCCCTCCACTTT	CASSLAPGNHSPLHF
-	TRBV10-2	TRBJ1-2	few	TGCGCCAGCAGTGTTGAATCCTCTAACTATGGCTACACCTTC	CASSVESSNYGYTF
TRBD1	TRBV7-2	TRBJ2-5	many	TGTGCCAGCAGCCGCCCGGGACAGACCGGGGAGACCCAGTACTTC	CASSRPGQTGETQYF
TRBD1	TRBV19	TRBJ2-7	-	TGTGCCAGTAGTATCCAACCGGGACAGGGGTACTACGAGCAGTACTTC	CASSIQPGQGYYEQYF
-	TRBV2	TRBJ2-5	-	TGTGCCAGCAGTGCCAGCAGCCAGGGACTCGAACAAGAGACCCAGTACTTC	CASSASSQGLEQETQYF
-	TRBV4-1	TRBJ2-7	few	TGCGCCAGCAGCCAAGATCCGTGGGGGGTCGAGCAGTACTTC	CASSQDPWGVEQYF
-	TRBV9	TRBJ2-5	many	TGTGCCAGCAGCGTAGATGGACGTAGCAGCAAGACCCAGTACTTC	CASSVDGRSSKTQYF
-	TRBV7-2	TRBJ2-5	-	TGTGCCAGCAGCACGGGAGCTCAAGAGACCCAGTACTTC	CASSTGAQETQYF
TRBD1	TRBV20-1	TRBJ1-1	many	TGCAGTGCCACCCCGGCAGGGGGGGCGAACACTGAAGCTTTCTTT	CSATPAGGANTEAFF
-	TRBV11-2	TRBJ1-1	many	TGTGCCAGCAGCTTAGGGGGTCCCATGACCACTGAAGCTTTCTTT	CASSLGGPMTTEAFF
-	TRBV5-1	TRBJ2-5	many	TGTGCCAGCAGCTTGGAGTCCGAAGAGACCCAGTACTTC	CASSLESEETQYF
-	TRBV11-2	TRBJ2-5	many	TGTGCCAGCAGCTTAGTCGGATCGGAGATGGAGACCCAGTACTTC	CASSLVGSEMETQYF
TRBD1	TRBV5-1	TRBJ2-2	-	TGCGCCAGCAGCTTGGAAGTGGATCGCAGGGGGCTCACCGGGGAGCTGTTTTTT	CASSLEVDRRGLTGELFF
TRBD2	TRBV10-3	TRBJ2-1	-	TGTGCCATCGGGGCTAGCGGGAGCAATGAGCAGTTCTTC	CAIGASGSNEQFF
-	TRBV10-3	TRBJ2-7	many	TGTGCCATCAGTGTGGAAGGGTACGAGCAGTACTTC	CAISVEGYEQYF
-	TRBV11-2	TRBJ1-4	few	TGTGCCAGCAGCGAACGACAGGATTCCGAAAAACTGTTTTTT	CASSERQDSEKLFF
-	TRBV4-1	TRBJ2-6	few	TGCGCCAGCAGCCAAGAGCAGGGGCTGGCTGGGGCCAACGTCCTGACTTTC	CASSQEQGLAGANVLTF
-	TRBV7-2	TRBJ1-4	-	TGTGCCAGCAGCTACCAGACCAACGGAGAAAAACTGTTTTTT	CASSYQTNGEKLFF
TRBD1	TRBV12-3/TRBV12-4	TRBJ1-5	many	TGTGCCAGCAGTTCAGTTGGGACAGTTCCTGATCAGCCCCAGCATTTT	CASSSVGTVPDQPQHF
TRBD2	TRBV12-3/TRBV12-4	TRBJ2-2	-	TGTGCCAGCAGCGACGGACTAGCGGGGACCGGGGAGCTGTTTTTT	CASSDGLAGTGELFF
TRBD1	TRBV7-8	TRBJ2-5	many	TGTGCCAGCAGCTTAGTAGTTGACAGGGCAGAGACCCAGTACTTC	CASSLVVDRAETQYF